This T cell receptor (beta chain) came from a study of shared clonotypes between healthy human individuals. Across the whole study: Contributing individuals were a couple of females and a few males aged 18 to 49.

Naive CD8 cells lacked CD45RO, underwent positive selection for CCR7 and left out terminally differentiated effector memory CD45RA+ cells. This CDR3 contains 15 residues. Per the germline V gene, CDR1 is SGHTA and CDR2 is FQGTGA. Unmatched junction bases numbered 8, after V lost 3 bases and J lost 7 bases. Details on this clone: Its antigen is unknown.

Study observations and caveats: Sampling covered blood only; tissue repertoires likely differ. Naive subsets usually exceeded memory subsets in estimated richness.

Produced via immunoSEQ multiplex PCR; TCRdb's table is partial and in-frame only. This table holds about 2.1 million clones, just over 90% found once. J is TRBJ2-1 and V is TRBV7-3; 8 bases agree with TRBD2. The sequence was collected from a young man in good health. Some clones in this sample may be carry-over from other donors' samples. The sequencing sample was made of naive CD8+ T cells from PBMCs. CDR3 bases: TGTGCCAGCAGCTTCGGACTAGCCCTAACGAATGAGCAGTTCTTC. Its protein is CASSFGLALTNEQFF.